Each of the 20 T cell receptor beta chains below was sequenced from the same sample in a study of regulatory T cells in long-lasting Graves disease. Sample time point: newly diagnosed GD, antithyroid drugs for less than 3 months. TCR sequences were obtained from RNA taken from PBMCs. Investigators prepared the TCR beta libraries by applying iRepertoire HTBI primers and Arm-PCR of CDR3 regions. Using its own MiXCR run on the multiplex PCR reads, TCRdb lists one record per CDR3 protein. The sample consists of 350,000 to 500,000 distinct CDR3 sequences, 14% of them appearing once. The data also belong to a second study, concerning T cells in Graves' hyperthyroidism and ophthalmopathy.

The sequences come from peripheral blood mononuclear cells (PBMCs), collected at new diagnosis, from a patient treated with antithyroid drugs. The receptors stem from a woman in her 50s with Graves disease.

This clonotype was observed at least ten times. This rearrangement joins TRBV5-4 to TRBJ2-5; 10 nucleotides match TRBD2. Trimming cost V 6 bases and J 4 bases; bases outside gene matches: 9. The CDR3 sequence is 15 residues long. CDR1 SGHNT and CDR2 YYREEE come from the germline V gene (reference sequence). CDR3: CASTRGAGGGETQYF. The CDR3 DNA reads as TGTGCCAGCACCCGGGGAGCGGGAGGGGGAGAGACCCAGTACTTC.

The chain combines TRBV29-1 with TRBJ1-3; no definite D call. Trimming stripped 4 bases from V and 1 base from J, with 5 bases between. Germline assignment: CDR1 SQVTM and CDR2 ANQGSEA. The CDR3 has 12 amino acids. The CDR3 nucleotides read TGCAGCGTTGTAAAGTCTGGAAACACCATATATTTT. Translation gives CSVVKSGNTIYF.

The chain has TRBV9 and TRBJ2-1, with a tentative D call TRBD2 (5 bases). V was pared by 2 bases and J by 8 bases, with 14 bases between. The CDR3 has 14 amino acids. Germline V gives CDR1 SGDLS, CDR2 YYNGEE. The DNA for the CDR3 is TGTGCCAGCAGCGTGCTAGCACAATCCTATGAGCAGTTCTTC. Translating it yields CASSVLAQSYEQFF.

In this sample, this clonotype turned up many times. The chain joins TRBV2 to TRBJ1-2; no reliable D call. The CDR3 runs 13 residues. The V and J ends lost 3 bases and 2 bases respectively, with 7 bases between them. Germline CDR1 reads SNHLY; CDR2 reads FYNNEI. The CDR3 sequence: CASSDNSNYGYTF. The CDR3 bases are TGTGCCAGCAGTGATAACAGCAACTATGGCTACACCTTC.

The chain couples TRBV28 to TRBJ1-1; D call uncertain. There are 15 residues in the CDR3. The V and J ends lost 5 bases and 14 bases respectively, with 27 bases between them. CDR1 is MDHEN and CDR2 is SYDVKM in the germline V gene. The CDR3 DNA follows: TGTGCCAGCAGTCCTTACCCAGCCGGGCCGGGGTCGGTATTCTTT. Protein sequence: CASSPYPAGPGSVFF.

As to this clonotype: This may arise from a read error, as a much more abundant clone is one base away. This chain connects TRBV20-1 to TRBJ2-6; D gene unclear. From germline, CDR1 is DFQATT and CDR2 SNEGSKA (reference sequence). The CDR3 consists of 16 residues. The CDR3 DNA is TGCAGTGATAGAAATTATGGTTTAGCTGGGGCCAACGTCCTGACTTTC. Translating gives CSDRNYGLAGANVLTF.

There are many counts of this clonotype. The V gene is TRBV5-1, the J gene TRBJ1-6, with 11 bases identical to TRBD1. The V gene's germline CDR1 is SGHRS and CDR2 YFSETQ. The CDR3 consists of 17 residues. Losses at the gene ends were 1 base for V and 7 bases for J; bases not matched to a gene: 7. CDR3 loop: CASSLHQGQGGNSPLHF. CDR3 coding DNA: TGCGCCAGCAGCTTGCACCAGGGACAGGGGGGAAATTCACCCCTCCACTTT.

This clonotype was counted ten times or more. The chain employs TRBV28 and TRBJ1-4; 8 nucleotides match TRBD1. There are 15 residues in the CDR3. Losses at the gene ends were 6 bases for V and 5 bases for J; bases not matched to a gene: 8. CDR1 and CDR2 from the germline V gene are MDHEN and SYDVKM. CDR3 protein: CASSPYRQGNEKLFF. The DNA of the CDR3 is TGTGCCAGCAGCCCATACCGACAGGGGAATGAAAAACTGTTTTTT.

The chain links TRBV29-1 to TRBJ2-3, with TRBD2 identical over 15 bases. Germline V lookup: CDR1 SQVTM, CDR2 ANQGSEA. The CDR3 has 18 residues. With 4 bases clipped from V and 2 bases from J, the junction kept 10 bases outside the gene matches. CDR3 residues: CSVGGLAGGGGYTDTQYF. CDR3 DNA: TGCAGCGTTGGGGGACTAGCGGGAGGAGGGGGATACACAGATACGCAGTATTTT.

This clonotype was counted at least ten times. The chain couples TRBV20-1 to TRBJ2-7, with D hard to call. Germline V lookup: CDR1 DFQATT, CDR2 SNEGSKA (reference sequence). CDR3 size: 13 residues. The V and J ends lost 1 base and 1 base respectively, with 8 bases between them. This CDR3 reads CSARVLGSYEQYF. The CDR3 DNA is TGCAGTGCTAGAGTCCTAGGTTCCTACGAGCAGTACTTC.

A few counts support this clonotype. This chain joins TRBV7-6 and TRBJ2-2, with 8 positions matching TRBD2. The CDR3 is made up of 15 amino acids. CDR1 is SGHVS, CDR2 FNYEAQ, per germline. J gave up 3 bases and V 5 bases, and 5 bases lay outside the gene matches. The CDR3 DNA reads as TGTGCCAGCAGCCTCTGGCGGGGGGACACCGGGGAGCTGTTTTTT. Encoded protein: CASSLWRGDTGELFF.

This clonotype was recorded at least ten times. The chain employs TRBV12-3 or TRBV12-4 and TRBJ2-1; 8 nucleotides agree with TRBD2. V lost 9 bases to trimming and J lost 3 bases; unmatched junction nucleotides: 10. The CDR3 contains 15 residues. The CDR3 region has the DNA TGTGCCAGTCTTCAACTAGCGGCGGGCTACAATGAGCAGTTCTTC. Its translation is CASLQLAAGYNEQFF.

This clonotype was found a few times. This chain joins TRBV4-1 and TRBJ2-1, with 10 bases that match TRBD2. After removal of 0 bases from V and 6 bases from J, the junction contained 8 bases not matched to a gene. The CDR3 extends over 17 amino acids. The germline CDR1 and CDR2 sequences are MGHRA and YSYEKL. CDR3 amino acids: CASSQESGRDLSNEQFF. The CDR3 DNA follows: TGCGCCAGCAGCCAAGAAAGCGGGAGGGACCTGTCCAATGAGCAGTTCTTC.

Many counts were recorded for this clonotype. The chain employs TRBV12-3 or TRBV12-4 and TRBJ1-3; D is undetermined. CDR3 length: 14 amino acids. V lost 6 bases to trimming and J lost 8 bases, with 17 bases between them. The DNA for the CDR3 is TGTGCCAGCAGGACCCCGGGCCCCGGGGACACCATATATTTT. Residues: CASRTPGPGDTIYF.

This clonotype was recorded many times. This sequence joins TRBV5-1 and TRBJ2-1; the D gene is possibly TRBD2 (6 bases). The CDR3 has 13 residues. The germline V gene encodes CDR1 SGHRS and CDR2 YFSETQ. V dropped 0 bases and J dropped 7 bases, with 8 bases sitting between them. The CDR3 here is CASSLVGGNEQFF. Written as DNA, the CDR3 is TGCGCCAGCAGCTTGGTGGGGGGTAATGAGCAGTTCTTC.

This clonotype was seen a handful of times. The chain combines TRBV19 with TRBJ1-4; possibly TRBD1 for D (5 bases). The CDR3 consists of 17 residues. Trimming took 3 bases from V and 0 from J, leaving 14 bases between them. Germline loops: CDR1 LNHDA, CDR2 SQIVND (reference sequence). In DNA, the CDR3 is TGTGCCAGTAGTATGGGGTTTGGGGGTGCAACTAATGAAAAACTGTTTTTT. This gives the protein CASSMGFGGATNEKLFF.

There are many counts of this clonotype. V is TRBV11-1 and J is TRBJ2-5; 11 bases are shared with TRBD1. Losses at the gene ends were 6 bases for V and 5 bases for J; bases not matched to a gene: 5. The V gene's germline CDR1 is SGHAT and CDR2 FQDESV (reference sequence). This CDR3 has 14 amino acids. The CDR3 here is CASRPGQGVETQYF. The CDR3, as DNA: TGTGCCAGCAGACCGGGACAGGGGGTGGAGACCCAGTACTTC.

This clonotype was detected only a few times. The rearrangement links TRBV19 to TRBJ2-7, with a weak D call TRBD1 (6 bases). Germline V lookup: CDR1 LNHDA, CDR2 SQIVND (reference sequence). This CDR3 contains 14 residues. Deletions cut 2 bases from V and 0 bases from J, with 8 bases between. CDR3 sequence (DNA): TGTGCCAGTAGTATAACGGACAGCTCCTACGAGCAGTACTTC. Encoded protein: CASSITDSSYEQYF.

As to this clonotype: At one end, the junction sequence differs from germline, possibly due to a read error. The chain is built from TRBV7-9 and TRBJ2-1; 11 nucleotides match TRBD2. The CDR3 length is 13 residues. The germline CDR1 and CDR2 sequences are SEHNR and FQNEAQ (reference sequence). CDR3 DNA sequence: TGTGCCGGCAGCTCGGGACTAGCGGATGAGCAGTTCTTC. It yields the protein CAGSSGLADEQFF.

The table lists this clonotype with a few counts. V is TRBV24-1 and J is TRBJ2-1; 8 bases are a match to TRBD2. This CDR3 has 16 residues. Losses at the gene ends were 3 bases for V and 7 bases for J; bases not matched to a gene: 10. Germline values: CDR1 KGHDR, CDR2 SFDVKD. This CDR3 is CATSDIMSGSRNEQFF. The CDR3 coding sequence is TGTGCCACCAGTGATATTATGAGCGGGAGTCGAAATGAGCAGTTCTTC.